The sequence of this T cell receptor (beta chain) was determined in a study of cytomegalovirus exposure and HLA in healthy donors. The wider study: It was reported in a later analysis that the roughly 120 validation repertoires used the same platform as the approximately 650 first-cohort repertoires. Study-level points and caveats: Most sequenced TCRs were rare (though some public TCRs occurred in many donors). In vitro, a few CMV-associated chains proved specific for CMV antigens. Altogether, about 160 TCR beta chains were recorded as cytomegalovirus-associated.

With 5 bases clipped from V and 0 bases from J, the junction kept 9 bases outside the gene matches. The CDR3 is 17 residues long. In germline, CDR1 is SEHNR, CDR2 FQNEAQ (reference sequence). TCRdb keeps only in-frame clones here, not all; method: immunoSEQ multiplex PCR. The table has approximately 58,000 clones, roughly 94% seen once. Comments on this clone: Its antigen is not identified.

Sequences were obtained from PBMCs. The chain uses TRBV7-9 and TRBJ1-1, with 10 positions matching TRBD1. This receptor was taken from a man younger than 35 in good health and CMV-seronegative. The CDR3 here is CASSPPGTGVMNTEAFF. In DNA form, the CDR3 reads TGTGCCAGCAGCCCTCCCGGGACAGGGGTTATGAACACTGAAGCTTTCTTT. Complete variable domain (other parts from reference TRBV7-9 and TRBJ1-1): DTGVSQNPRHKITKRGQNVTFRCDPISEHNRLYWYRQTLGQGPEFLTYFQNEAQLEKSRLLSDRFSAERPKGSFSTLEIQRTEQGDSAMYLCASSPPGTGVMNTEAFFGQGTRLTVV.